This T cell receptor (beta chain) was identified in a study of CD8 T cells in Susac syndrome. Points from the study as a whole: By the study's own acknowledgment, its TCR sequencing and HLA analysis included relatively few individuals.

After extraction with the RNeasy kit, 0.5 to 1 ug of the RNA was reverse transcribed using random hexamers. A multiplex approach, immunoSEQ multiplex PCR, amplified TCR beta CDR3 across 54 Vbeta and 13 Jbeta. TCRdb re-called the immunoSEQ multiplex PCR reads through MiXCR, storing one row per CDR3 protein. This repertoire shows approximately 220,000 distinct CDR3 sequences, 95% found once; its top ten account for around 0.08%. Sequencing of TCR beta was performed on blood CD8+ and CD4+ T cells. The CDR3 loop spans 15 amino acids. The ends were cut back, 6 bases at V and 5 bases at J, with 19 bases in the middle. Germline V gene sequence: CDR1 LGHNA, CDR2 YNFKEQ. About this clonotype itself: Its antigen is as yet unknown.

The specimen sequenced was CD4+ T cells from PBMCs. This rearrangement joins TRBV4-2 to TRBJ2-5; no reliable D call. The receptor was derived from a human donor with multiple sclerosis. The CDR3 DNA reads TGTGCCAGCAGTCAGACTTCGGGTCAAGGGGAGACCCAGTACTTC. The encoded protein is CASSQTSGQGETQYF.